Each of the 24 T cell receptor beta chains below was sequenced from the same sample in a study of CD8 T cells in Susac syndrome. Random hexamers were used to reverse transcribe roughly 0.45 to 1 ug of RNA. MiXCR, applied by TCRdb to the immunoSEQ multiplex PCR reads, yields one record per CDR3 protein. The sample includes about 180,000 distinct CDR3 sequences, nearly 97% of them seen just once. The material sequenced was CD4+ T cells from PBMCs. Receptors originate from a human donor with multiple sclerosis.

J is TRBJ2-5 and V is TRBV4-2; D may be TRBD2 (5 bases). V gave up 0 bases and J gave up 4 bases, with 18 bases separating them. The CDR3 totals 17 residues. Germline lookup yields CDR1 LGHNA and CDR2 YNFKEQ. CDR3: CASSQDLAMSTIETQYF. The CDR3 DNA reads TGTGCCAGCAGCCAAGACCTAGCTATGTCCACAATAGAGACCCAGTACTTC.

This chain uses TRBV3-1 with TRBJ2-7; D uncertain. The CDR3 has 15 residues. Trimming removed 2 bases from V and 4 bases from J, with 15 bases in between. Germline V gene lookup returns CDR1 LGHDT and CDR2 YNNKEL (reference sequence). The CDR3 DNA reads TGTGCCAGCAGCCAAACCTTGGGGATCGTGTACGAGCAGTACTTC. Its translation: CASSQTLGIVYEQYF.

This clonotype came up once. This chain joins TRBV12-3 or TRBV12-4 and TRBJ2-3, with TRBD2 matching over 11 bases. V shed 6 bases, J shed 2 bases, and the junction held 7 bases outside the gene matches. The CDR3 sequence is 16 residues long. CDR3 DNA: TGTGCCAGCAGCCGTAGACTAGCGGGGCTCACAGATACGCAGTATTTT. It encodes CASSRRLAGLTDTQYF.

This clonotype came up a few times. J is TRBJ2-1 and V is TRBV19; no definite D call. Germline CDR1 LNHDA, CDR2 SQIVND (reference sequence). CDR3 length equals 13 residues. The V gene lost 5 bases and the J gene lost 0 bases, with 5 bases spanning the gap. Here the CDR3 DNA reads TGTGCCAGTAGTCTTAGCTCCTACAATGAGCAGTTCTTC. Protein: CASSLSSYNEQFF.

The sample holds one count of this clonotype. CDR3 bases: TGCAGCGCCCAAGGGTCGGAAGGCGAAAAACTGTTTTTT. It is translated as CSAQGSEGEKLFF. The V and J genes are TRBV29-1 and TRBJ1-4; D gene uncertain. The ends were cut back, 7 bases at V and 8 bases at J, with 17 bases in the middle. This CDR3 comprises 13 residues. CDR1 and CDR2 from the germline V gene are SQVTM and ANQGSEA.

The V call is TRBV20-1, the J call TRBJ2-3; weak D call: TRBD1 (5 bases). Between the trimmed V and J ends, which lost 6 bases and 3 bases, there was a span of 13 bases. In germline, CDR1 is DFQATT, CDR2 SNEGSKA (reference sequence). The CDR3 consists of 13 residues. The CDR3 here is CSAPKGATDTQYF. CDR3 nucleotide sequence: TGCAGTGCCCCTAAAGGGGCTACAGATACGCAGTATTTT.

This clonotype was counted only a few times. V usage is TRBV2 and J usage is TRBJ2-1; a possible D gene is TRBD2 (6 bases). Germline values: CDR1 SNHLY, CDR2 FYNNEI. Trimming cost V 8 bases and J 3 bases, with 14 bases left between them. This CDR3 contains 14 residues. The CDR3 is CASSPGTGYNEQFF. The CDR3 DNA sequence: TGTGCCAGCTCCCCGGGGACTGGCTACAATGAGCAGTTCTTC.

CDR3 coding DNA: TGTGCCGTGGGAAACATAAACGGGGATTCACCCCTCCACTTT. It is translated as CAVGNINGDSPLHF. This rearrangement joins TRBV30 to TRBJ1-6, with D unclear. Looked up from germline, CDR1 is GTSNPN and CDR2 is SVGIG (reference sequence). Trimming pared 8 bases from V and 8 bases from J, leaving 19 bases between. The CDR3 is made up of 14 amino acids.

The chain links TRBV20-1 to TRBJ2-5; maybe TRBD2 (6 bases). The CDR3 is 13 amino acids. Per the germline V gene, CDR1 is DFQATT and CDR2 is SNEGSKA (reference sequence). V gave up 5 bases and J gave up 5 bases, with 15 bases separating them. CDR3 sequence: CSAARRGPETQYF. DNA for the CDR3: TGCAGTGCTGCTCGGAGGGGTCCTGAGACCCAGTACTTC.

This chain connects TRBV7-9 to TRBJ2-3; tentatively, D is TRBD1 or TRBD2 (5 bases each). There are 15 residues in the CDR3. With 5 bases removed from V and 4 bases from J, the gap between germline ends came to 16 bases. The germline CDR1 and CDR2 sequences are SEHNR and FQNEAQ (reference sequence). This CDR3 reads CASSHNTLGADTQYF. DNA of the CDR3: TGTGCCAGCAGCCATAATACTCTGGGGGCAGATACGCAGTATTTT.

This clonotype showed up just once. This chain links TRBV7-2 with TRBJ1-2; TRBD1 is a possible D gene (5 bases). There are 13 residues in the CDR3. Germline-derived CDR1 and CDR2 are SGHTA and FQGNSA. The germline V and J ends were trimmed by 10 bases and 5 bases, with 17 bases remaining between them. The CDR3 coding sequence is TGTGCCATCTTAAACGGGGCCCAATATGGCTACACCTTC. It is translated as CAILNGAQYGYTF.

The chain employs TRBV7-2 and TRBJ2-3; no reliable D call. Germline CDR1 and CDR2: SGHTA and FQGNSA. The CDR3 consists of 13 residues. V lost 2 bases, J lost 4 bases, and 7 bases lay in between. The CDR3 here is CASSLNQADTQYF. CDR3 nucleotide sequence: TGTGCCAGCAGCTTAAATCAAGCAGATACGCAGTATTTT.

The chain carries TRBV3-1 and TRBJ1-2, with 7 bases identical to TRBD1. V gave up 0 bases and J gave up 5 bases; unmatched junction bases: 3. The CDR3 extends over 14 amino acids. Germline V lookup: CDR1 LGHDT, CDR2 YNNKEL (reference sequence). This chain's CDR3 is CASSQDQTGYGYTF. The CDR3 nucleotides are TGTGCCAGCAGCCAAGATCAGACAGGGTATGGCTACACCTTC.

This chain connects TRBV5-6 to TRBJ2-5, with 8 positions matching TRBD1. This CDR3 has 18 residues. Trimming took 2 bases from V and 5 from J; bases not matched to a gene: 17. The V gene's germline CDR1 is SGHDT and CDR2 YYEEEE. The CDR3 DNA follows: TGTGCCAGCAGCTTACCATGGGAGCGGCAGGGGGCAAGGGAGACCCAGTACTTC. Amino acid sequence: CASSLPWERQGARETQYF.

This sequence joins TRBV2 and TRBJ2-2; 9 bases agree with TRBD2. Germline lookup yields CDR1 SNHLY and CDR2 FYNNEI. Unmatched junction bases numbered 11, after V lost 8 bases and J lost 7 bases. The CDR3 runs to 15 residues. The CDR3: CASVSLAGPSGELFF. CDR3 bases: TGTGCCAGCGTGTCGCTAGCGGGACCGAGCGGGGAGCTGTTTTTT.

This clonotype appeared a single time. J is TRBJ2-1 and V is TRBV20-1, with D unresolved. The CDR3 covers 12 residues. V was shortened by 1 base and J by 4 bases, with 5 bases between the two germline ends. The germline CDR1 and CDR2 sequences are DFQATT and SNEGSKA (reference sequence). The CDR3 here is CSARVRYNEQFF. The DNA of the CDR3 is TGCAGTGCTAGAGTCCGATACAATGAGCAGTTCTTC.

The CDR3 DNA follows: TGTGCCTGGAGTGTATTAGCGGTTAATGAGCAGTTCTTC. Encoded protein: CAWSVLAVNEQFF. This chain uses TRBV30 with TRBJ2-1; TRBD2 is a possible D gene (6 bases). The V end was cut by 0 bases, the J end by 7 bases, with 10 bases between. This CDR3 region has 13 residues. The germline V gene encodes CDR1 GTSNPN and CDR2 SVGIG (reference sequence).

The chain employs TRBV29-1 and TRBJ1-2; D not resolved. The CDR3 has 12 residues. V was clipped by 4 bases and J by 4 bases, with 10 bases between them. The germline V gene has CDR1 SQVTM and CDR2 ANQGSEA. The CDR3 protein is CSVGVRGYGYTF. In DNA form, the CDR3 reads TGCAGCGTTGGCGTACGGGGCTATGGCTACACCTTC.

The chain combines TRBV29-1 with TRBJ1-2, with TRBD1 matching over 8 bases. The CDR3 has 13 residues. CDR1 and CDR2 from the germline V gene are SQVTM and ANQGSEA. With 6 bases clipped from V and 3 bases from J, the junction kept 6 bases outside the gene matches. In DNA form, the CDR3 reads TGCAGCGTAGCTAACAGGGGGGACTATGGCTACACCTTC. Protein: CSVANRGDYGYTF.

The rearrangement uses TRBV18 and TRBJ1-2; 10 positions match TRBD1. V was pared by 5 bases and J by 3 bases, with 3 bases of the junction left unmatched. Germline-derived CDR1 and CDR2 are KGHSH and LQKENI. The CDR3 has 14 residues. The CDR3 nucleotides are TGTGCCAGCTCAAGCGGGACAGGGGACTATGGCTACACCTTC. Translation gives CASSSGTGDYGYTF.

This rearrangement joins TRBV7-3 to TRBJ2-2; 7 bases agree with TRBD1. This CDR3 region has 15 residues. CDR1 is SGHTA and CDR2 is FQGTGA in the germline V gene. With 5 bases clipped from V and 0 bases from J, the junction kept 3 bases outside the gene matches. The CDR3 sequence is CASSEGQPNTGELFF. CDR3 sequence (DNA): TGTGCCAGCAGCGAGGGACAGCCGAACACCGGGGAGCTGTTTTTT.

V gene TRBV7-3 combines with J gene TRBJ2-1; 9 bases are a match to TRBD2. Germline-derived CDR1 and CDR2 are SGHTA and FQGTGA. V was pared by 5 bases and J by 4 bases, with 6 bases of the junction left unmatched. The CDR3 is made up of 15 amino acids. CDR3 nucleotides: TGTGCCAGCAGCACTAAGACTAGCGGATACAATGAGCAGTTCTTC. Protein sequence: CASSTKTSGYNEQFF.

This chain connects TRBV2 to TRBJ1-2, with D hard to call. V was clipped by 6 bases and J by 4 bases, with 12 bases between them. The CDR3 is 13 amino acids. Germline CDR1 SNHLY, CDR2 FYNNEI. In DNA, the CDR3 is TGTGCCAGCAGAGAACCGAGAACCTATGGCTACACCTTC. Translating it yields CASREPRTYGYTF.

V is TRBV30 and J is TRBJ2-3; D gene uncertain. Germline lookup yields CDR1 GTSNPN and CDR2 SVGIG (reference sequence). The CDR3 has 15 amino acids. Trimming pared 0 bases from V and 2 bases from J, leaving 12 bases between. The DNA of the CDR3 is TGTGCCTGGAGTGTATTTGCGTTCCTCACAGATACGCAGTATTTT. Encoded protein: CAWSVFAFLTDTQYF.